This T cell receptor (beta chain) was found in a study of shared clonotypes between healthy human individuals. Method: immunoSEQ multiplex PCR; TCRdb's copy keeps in-frame clones and lacks some. Among hundreds of thousands of clones listed, approximately 96% were seen once. It was CD45RO-negative cells, positively selected for CCR7, that made up naive CD8 cells, with terminally differentiated effector memory CD45RA+ cells excluded. Nashville, Tennessee was home to all donors, each a Caucasian adult. Study-wide findings and caveats: Sampling covered blood only; tissue repertoires likely differ.

Concerning this clone: Antigen: not known.

The receptor comes from a woman aged 25-40 years in good health. The sample taken for sequencing was naive CD8+ T cells sorted from blood.

The CDR3 coding sequence is TGTGCCAGCAGCTCTACACTAGCGGGCTCCTACAATGAGCAGTTCTTC. This translates into CASSSTLAGSYNEQFF. The chain uses TRBV11-2 and TRBJ2-1; 9 bases align to TRBD2. V was clipped by 4 bases and J by 0 bases; unmatched bases: 4. The CDR3 totals 16 residues. CDR1 is SGHAT, CDR2 FQNNGV, per germline.